The present T cell receptor beta chain was sequenced within a study of identical twins. TCRdb redid the calling of the 5' RACE reads with MiXCR, one entry per CDR3 protein. The sample shows under 900,000 distinct CDR3 sequences, about 12% of them seen only once. This clonotype was detected a few times. The CDR3 contains 15 residues. Trimming removed 5 bases at V and 4 bases at J, with 17 bases between. In germline, CDR1 is SGHAT, CDR2 FQNNGV. The sample also formed part of further work on yellow fever vaccine responses in identical twins.

The specimen was PBMCs. This receptor was obtained from a woman between 18 and 30 years old in good health. The rearrangement joins TRBV11-2 to TRBJ2-5, with a possible D match to TRBD1 (8 bases). CDR3 residues: CASSTRTGRGETQYF. Written as DNA, the CDR3 is TGTGCCAGCAGCACTCGGACAGGGAGGGGAGAGACCCAGTACTTC.